Listed here are 27 T cell receptor beta chains from one sample, sequenced in a study of shared clonotypes between healthy human individuals. Method: immunoSEQ multiplex PCR; TCRdb's copy keeps in-frame clones and lacks some. The repertoire includes some 500,000 clones, roughly 95% of them detected once, and about 0.064% sits in the top ten. The sequencing sample was made of naive CD4+ T cells sorted from blood. Documented subset: CD45RA+ positively selected. Every receptor here comes from a woman aged 25 to 39 in good health.

This sequence joins TRBV2 and TRBJ2-5; D remains unclear. Germline lookup yields CDR1 SNHLY and CDR2 FYNNEI. The CDR3 consists of 10 residues. V was pared by 9 bases and J by 2 bases, with 4 bases between. DNA of the CDR3: TGTGCCAGTATTCAAGAGACCCAGTACTTC. Amino acid sequence: CASIQETQYF.

This clone has only one observation. The gene calls are TRBV2 and TRBJ2-5; tentative D call: TRBD2 (6 bases). The CDR3 extends over 13 amino acids. V gave up 8 bases and J gave up 4 bases, with 14 bases separating them. Germline CDR1 SNHLY, CDR2 FYNNEI. The DNA of the CDR3 is TGTGCCAGCGGCGGGGACCCGAGAGAGACCCAGTACTTC. Translating it yields CASGGDPRETQYF. Drawing the rest from reference TRBV2 and TRBJ2-5, the complete variable domain is EPEVTQTPSHQVTQMGQEVILRCVPISNHLYFYWYRQILGQKVEFLVSFYNNEISEKSEIFDDQFSVERPDGSNFTLKIRSTKLEDSAMYFCASGGDPRETQYFGPGTRLLVL.

This sequence joins TRBV6-1 and TRBJ1-5; D remains ambiguous. The V end was cut by 0 bases, the J end by 6 bases, with 6 bases between. This CDR3 comprises 13 residues. Germline V gene sequence: CDR1 MNHNS, CDR2 SASEGT. For the CDR3, the DNA is TGTGCCAGCAGTGAAGCCCCATTTCAGCCCCAGCATTTT. Translated, it gives CASSEAPFQPQHF.

This chain connects TRBV7-3 to TRBJ2-6; TRBD1 aligns across 12 bases. V gave up 0 bases and J gave up 0 bases; unmatched junction bases: 3. Germline V CDR1 and CDR2: SGHTA, FQGTGA. The CDR3 spans 19 residues. The CDR3 protein is CASSLTGTGGASGANVLTF. The DNA for the CDR3 is TGTGCCAGCAGCTTAACCGGGACAGGGGGCGCCTCTGGGGCCAACGTCCTGACTTTC.

J is TRBJ2-7 and V is TRBV2, with D possibly matching TRBD2 (6 bases). Trimming shortened V by 1 base and J by 6 bases, and 13 bases separated the two germline ends. This CDR3 has 14 amino acids. In germline, CDR1 is SNHLY, CDR2 FYNNEI. The CDR3 protein is CASSEGSGLSEQYF. The CDR3 DNA sequence: TGTGCCAGCAGTGAAGGTAGCGGCCTTTCCGAGCAGTACTTC.

The rearrangement joins TRBV7-8 to TRBJ2-7, with D perhaps being TRBD1 or TRBD2 (5 bases each). The CDR3 consists of 18 residues. The ends were cut back, 1 base at V and 4 bases at J, with 23 bases in the middle. CDR1 is SGHVS and CDR2 is FQNEAQ in the germline V gene. The CDR3 is CASSLDWDRGSKHYEQYF. The CDR3 coding sequence is TGTGCCAGCAGCTTAGACTGGGACCGAGGGTCAAAGCATTACGAGCAGTACTTC.

This clone occurred once. This chain uses TRBV7-9 with TRBJ2-7; 9 bases are a match to TRBD1. J was trimmed by 2 bases and V by 9 bases; bases with no gene match: 5. CDR3 length: 13 residues. The germline V gene encodes CDR1 SEHNR and CDR2 FQNEAQ (reference sequence). CDR3 nucleotide sequence: TGTGCCAGTGGGACAGGGCTTACCTACGAGCAGTACTTC. It encodes CASGTGLTYEQYF.

The J gene is TRBJ2-7, the V gene TRBV6-5; 10 bases match TRBD2. V shed 6 bases and J 5 bases; nucleotides not matched to a gene: 4. The CDR3 is made up of 13 amino acids. CDR1 MNHEY and CDR2 SVGAGI come from the germline V gene. The CDR3 coding sequence is TGTGCCAGCAGGGGCAGCGGGAGGGACGAGCAGTACTTC. As protein: CASRGSGRDEQYF.

The chain carries TRBV5-8 and TRBJ2-5, with TRBD1 identical over 12 bases. The CDR3 has 14 residues. CDR1 and CDR2 from the germline V gene are SGHTS and YDEGEE. The J segment lost 4 bases and the V segment lost 7 bases, leaving 5 bases of the junction unmatched. CDR3 nucleotides: TGTGCCAGCGGCGGGACAGGGGGCGTAGAGACCCAGTACTTC. Translation: CASGGTGGVETQYF.

This chain joins TRBV27 and TRBJ2-6, with D unresolved. Trimming took 11 bases from V and 0 from J, leaving 8 bases between them. CDR1 and CDR2 from the germline V gene are MNHEY and SMNVEV (reference sequence). The CDR3 is 13 residues long. CDR3 sequence (DNA): TGTGCCGTCAGAAGCTCTGGGGCCAACGTCCTGACTTTC. Translation: CAVRSSGANVLTF.

The chain links TRBV28 to TRBJ2-3; no clear D. CDR1 is MDHEN, CDR2 SYDVKM, per germline. Deletions cut 1 base from V and 7 bases from J, with 15 bases between. The CDR3 extends over 15 amino acids. CDR3 residues: CASSLSDQYDHTQYF. CDR3 DNA: TGTGCCAGCAGTTTATCCGATCAATACGATCATACGCAGTATTTT.

Comments on this clone: The identical CDR3 is also encoded by other nucleotide sequences in the sample. The V gene is TRBV10-3, the J gene TRBJ1-5; D uncertain. Trimming removed 4 bases from V and 4 bases from J, with 5 bases in between. The CDR3 is 12 residues long. Germline-derived CDR1 and CDR2 are ENHRY and SYGVKD. The CDR3 loop reads CAISAGNQPQHF. CDR3 nucleotides: TGTGCCATCAGTGCCGGGAATCAGCCCCAGCATTTT.

The gene calls are TRBV19 and TRBJ2-7; 10 nucleotides agree with TRBD2. The length of the CDR3 is 18 residues. V dropped 9 bases and J dropped 1; count of bases not matched to a gene: 18. CDR1 and CDR2 (germline): LNHDA, SQIVND (reference sequence). The CDR3 nucleotides read TGTGCCAGCAGAAACACCTCCCTGGCTAGCGGGGGATCCTACGAGCAGTACTTC. Amino acid sequence: CASRNTSLASGGSYEQYF.

This rearrangement joins TRBV18 to TRBJ2-7; maybe TRBD2 (5 bases). The germline V gene has CDR1 KGHSH and CDR2 LQKENI. V shed 3 bases and J shed 3 bases, with 15 bases lying between them. This CDR3 spans 15 amino acids. CDR3 residues: CASSPLGREGYEQYF. The CDR3 nucleotides are TGTGCCAGCTCACCCCTCGGTAGAGAGGGCTACGAGCAGTACTTC.

This sequence joins TRBV7-2 and TRBJ2-5, with D perhaps matching TRBD1 (5 bases). CDR1 and CDR2 from the germline V gene are SGHTA and FQGNSA. Trimming cost V 6 bases and J 0 bases, with 11 bases left between them. The CDR3 is 14 residues long. The CDR3 coding sequence is TGTGCCAGCAGAAAAAACAGGTACCAAGAGACCCAGTACTTC. Residues: CASRKNRYQETQYF.

This clone was counted a single time. The chain couples TRBV27 to TRBJ2-5; D is ambiguous. The J call may be incorrect, as the DNA end agrees better with TRBJ2-7. Germline V CDR1 and CDR2: MNHEY, SMNVEV (reference sequence). This CDR3 spans 14 amino acids. For the CDR3, the DNA is TGTGCCAGCAGTTTAGTAGGCCCTCCCTACGAGCAGTACTTC. It specifies CASSLVGPPYEQYF.

The chain recombines TRBV18 with TRBJ2-4; 8 bases line up with TRBD1. V shed 3 bases and J 5 bases; nucleotides not matched to a gene: 9. The CDR3 length is 16 residues. Looked up from germline, CDR1 is KGHSH and CDR2 is LQKENI. This chain's CDR3 is CASSPEDRATENIQYF. The CDR3, as DNA: TGTGCCAGCTCACCCGAGGACAGGGCCACCGAAAACATTCAGTACTTC.

The chain uses TRBV27 and TRBJ2-3; D gene unclear. Per the germline V gene, CDR1 is MNHEY and CDR2 is SMNVEV (reference sequence). The V end lost 6 bases, the J end lost 0 bases, and 4 bases lay between the germline ends. This CDR3 region has 12 residues. In DNA form, the CDR3 reads TGTGCCAGCAGAACTAGCACAGATACGCAGTATTTT. It codes for CASRTSTDTQYF.

The chain recombines TRBV21-1 with TRBJ1-4. TRBV21-1 is shown as a pseudogene. The CDR3 runs 14 residues. CDR3 sequence: CASPSNGAYEKLFF. The CDR3 region has the DNA TGTGCCAGCCCCTCAAACGGGGCCTATGAAAAACTGTTTTTT.

This clone was recorded only once. V usage is TRBV5-1 and J usage is TRBJ1-4; 9 bases fit TRBD1. Germline V gene data show CDR1 as SGHRS and CDR2 as YFSETQ. The V and J ends lost 2 bases and 5 bases, in that order; junction bases with no gene match: 7. The CDR3 spans 16 residues. The CDR3 coding sequence is TGCGCCAGCAGCTTACAGGGGGCGGTTGAAAATGAAAAACTGTTTTTT. Its protein product is CASSLQGAVENEKLFF.

The V and J genes are TRBV6-1 and TRBJ2-2; D is uncertain. This CDR3 has 15 residues. Deletions cut 5 bases from V and 5 bases from J, with 15 bases between. CDR1 is MNHNS, CDR2 SASEGT, per germline. The CDR3 region has the DNA TGTGCCAGCAGTCGAGAATCCCTAGGGACCGGGGAGCTGTTTTTT. It yields the protein CASSRESLGTGELFF.

This clone came up once. The chain combines TRBV7-8 with TRBJ1-2; 11 bases line up with TRBD1. This CDR3 has 15 amino acids. Germline trimming cut 3 bases from V and 4 bases from J; bases unmatched to any gene: 4. CDR1 is SGHVS and CDR2 is FQNEAQ in the germline V gene. The CDR3 is CASSFRTGGSYGYTF. For the CDR3, the DNA is TGTGCCAGCAGCTTCCGGACAGGGGGCTCCTATGGCTACACCTTC.

The chain has TRBV5-5 and TRBJ2-1; 8 positions match TRBD2. Germline CDR1 reads SGHKS; CDR2 reads YYEKEE (reference sequence). The CDR3 extends over 16 amino acids. V lost 0 bases, J lost 2 bases, and 4 bases stayed unmatched. In nucleotides, the CDR3 is TGTGCCAGCAGCTTGGTTGGTAGCGGGACCTACAATGAGCAGTTCTTC. Its protein is CASSLVGSGTYNEQFF.

On this clone: Different DNA sequences within this sample yield the same CDR3. The chain employs TRBV28 and TRBJ2-5; D remains ambiguous. From germline, CDR1 is MDHEN and CDR2 SYDVKM. The CDR3 loop spans 13 amino acids. Trimming cost V 2 bases and J 5 bases, with 9 bases left between them. The CDR3 loop reads CASSLGGAETQYF. CDR3 coding DNA: TGTGCCAGCAGTTTAGGTGGTGCGGAGACCCAGTACTTC.

The rearrangement links TRBV11-1 to TRBJ2-7; 7 nucleotides agree with TRBD2. CDR3 length: 15 amino acids. Unmatched junction bases numbered 10, after V lost 3 bases and J lost 5 bases. Per germline, CDR1 SGHAT and CDR2 FQDESV (reference sequence). The CDR3 DNA follows: TGTGCCAGCAGCTTCAGCGGGGCTTGGCGCGACGAGCAGTACTTC. The encoded protein is CASSFSGAWRDEQYF.

The V and J genes are TRBV9 and TRBJ2-7, with TRBD2 matching 11 bases. Germline-derived CDR1 and CDR2 are SGDLS and YYNGEE. With V trimmed by 4 bases and J by 2 bases, 8 bases remained unmatched. The length of the CDR3 is 16 residues. The CDR3 here is CASSRTGLADTYEQYF. CDR3 DNA sequence: TGTGCCAGCAGCAGGACGGGACTAGCGGATACCTACGAGCAGTACTTC.

This chain joins TRBV10-3 and TRBJ1-2; 7 bases agree with TRBD1. The CDR3 extends over 14 amino acids. CDR1 and CDR2 from the germline V gene are ENHRY and SYGVKD. V gave up 4 bases and J gave up 3 bases; unmatched junction bases: 5. CDR3 sequence reads: CAISGGQIYYGYTF. The CDR3 DNA sequence: TGTGCCATCAGTGGGGGACAGATATACTATGGCTACACCTTC.